These 9 T cell receptor beta chains came from one sample sequenced in a study of breast tumors, draining lymph nodes, adjacent tissues. TCRdb re-analysed the multiplex PCR reads in MiXCR, keeping a single row per CDR3 protein. The repertoire holds 20,000 or so distinct CDR3 sequences, with roughly 43% as singletons. The sample consisted of breast tumor tissue. The receptors were gathered from a female donor with breast cancer. Some clones in this sample may be carry-over from other donors' samples.

This clonotype is medium-sized. The chain joins TRBV5-1 to TRBJ2-7; a weak D match, TRBD1 (5 bases). With 5 bases removed from V and 0 bases from J, the gap between germline ends came to 6 bases. Germline values: CDR1 SGHRS, CDR2 YFSETQ. This CDR3 is built from 12 residues. The CDR3 here is CASRDNSYEQYF. CDR3 DNA sequence: TGCGCCAGCAGGGACAACTCCTACGAGCAGTACTTC.

In the case of this clonotype: This may be a read error, as it is one base from a much larger clone. V usage is TRBV24-1 and J usage is TRBJ1-1; perhaps TRBD1 as D (6 bases). Per germline, CDR1 KGHDR and CDR2 SFDVKD. This CDR3 is built from 15 residues. CDR3 loop: CAASPGDMMNTEAFF. In nucleotides, the CDR3 is TGTGCCGCCAGTCCAGGGGATATGATGAACACTGAAGCTTTCTTT.

There are a few counts of this clonotype. The chain couples TRBV24-1 to TRBJ2-2; D not certain. V lost 1 base to trimming and J lost 8 bases, with 7 bases between them. The CDR3 spans 13 residues. Germline loops: CDR1 KGHDR, CDR2 SFDVKD. CDR3 nucleotides: TGTGCCACCAGTGATTTCGTCCGTGGGGAGCTGTTTTTT. Translating gives CATSDFVRGELFF.

This clonotype was seen repeatedly, ten times or more. This may stem from a read error, because a much larger clone lies one nucleotide away. The gene calls are TRBV20-1 and TRBJ2-1; TRBD2 might be the D (5 bases). V lost 3 bases to trimming and J lost 9 bases, with 18 bases between them. There are 14 residues in the CDR3. Germline V gene sequence: CDR1 DFQATT, CDR2 SNEGSKA (reference sequence). This CDR3 reads CSASSGEGDTEQFF. The CDR3 coding sequence is TGCAGTGCTAGTTCTGGCGAGGGAGACACTGAGCAGTTCTTC.

This chain links TRBV20-1 with TRBJ2-7, with D possibly called TRBD1 or TRBD2 (6 bases each). V lost 5 bases, J lost 3 bases, and 20 bases lay in between. The CDR3 sequence is 15 residues long. Germline CDR1 DFQATT, CDR2 SNEGSKA (reference sequence). The CDR3 region has the DNA TGCAGTGCTGGGAAGCGGGCAGGGGATCTCTACGAGCAGTACTTC. Translating it yields CSAGKRAGDLYEQYF.

The chain employs TRBV11-3 and TRBJ2-5, with D hard to call. Trimming took off 3 bases at V and 5 bases at J, with 16 bases between the two ends. CDR1 and CDR2 (germline): SGHNT, YENEEA. CDR3 length equals 15 residues. This CDR3 reads CASSLDLSARETQYF. For the CDR3, the DNA is TGTGCCAGCAGCTTGGATCTTTCGGCACGGGAGACCCAGTACTTC.

The chain joins TRBV15 to TRBJ2-7; maybe TRBD1 (5 bases). Germline CDR1 is LNHNV and CDR2 is YYDKDF (reference sequence). The germline V and J ends were trimmed by 0 bases and 6 bases, with 6 bases remaining between them. The CDR3 runs 12 residues. Here the CDR3 reads CATSREGVEQYF. DNA of the CDR3: TGTGCCACCAGCAGAGAAGGGGTCGAGCAGTACTTC.

This clonotype is medium-sized (0.01 to 0.1%) within its sample. The chain has TRBV6-6 and TRBJ2-6; the D gene is possibly TRBD1 (7 bases). Per germline, CDR1 MNHNY and CDR2 SVGAGI (reference sequence). This CDR3 contains 15 residues. V was shortened by 7 bases and J by 0 bases, with 10 bases between the two germline ends. The CDR3 loop is CASTQGGSGANVLTF. The CDR3 nucleotides read TGTGCCAGCACCCAGGGGGGCTCTGGGGCCAACGTCCTGACTTTC.

This clonotype was recorded at least ten times. The J gene is TRBJ1-5, the V gene TRBV30; the D gene is possibly TRBD1 (6 bases). This CDR3 spans 13 amino acids. Trimming cost V 2 bases and J 7 bases, with 12 bases left between them. CDR1 is GTSNPN and CDR2 is SVGIG in the germline V gene (reference sequence). The CDR3 coding sequence is TGTGCCTGGAGTTCCACTCAGGGGCAGCCCCAGCATTTT. This sequence encodes CAWSSTQGQPQHF.